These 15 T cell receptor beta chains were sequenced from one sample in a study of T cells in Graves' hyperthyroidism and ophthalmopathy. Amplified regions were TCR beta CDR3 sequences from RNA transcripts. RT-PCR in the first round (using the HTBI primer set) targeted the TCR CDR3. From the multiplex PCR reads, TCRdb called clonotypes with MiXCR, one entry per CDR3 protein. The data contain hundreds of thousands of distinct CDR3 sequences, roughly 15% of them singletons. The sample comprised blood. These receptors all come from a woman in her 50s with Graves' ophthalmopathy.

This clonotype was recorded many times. The CDR3 DNA reads as TGTGCCAGCAGTAACAAAGATTTAACTCACAATGAGCAGTTCTTC. Its protein is CASSNKDLTHNEQFF. The chain carries TRBV6-1 and TRBJ2-1; no definite D call. V shed 5 bases and J shed 5 bases, with 16 bases lying between them. CDR1 is MNHNS and CDR2 is SASEGT in the germline V gene. The CDR3 runs 15 residues.

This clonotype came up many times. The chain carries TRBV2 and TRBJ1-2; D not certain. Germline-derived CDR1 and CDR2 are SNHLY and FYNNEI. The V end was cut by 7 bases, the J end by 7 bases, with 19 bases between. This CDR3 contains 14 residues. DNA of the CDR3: TGTGCCAGCAACGCCCGTGTAAGGGAGGGTGGCTACACCTTC. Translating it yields CASNARVREGGYTF.

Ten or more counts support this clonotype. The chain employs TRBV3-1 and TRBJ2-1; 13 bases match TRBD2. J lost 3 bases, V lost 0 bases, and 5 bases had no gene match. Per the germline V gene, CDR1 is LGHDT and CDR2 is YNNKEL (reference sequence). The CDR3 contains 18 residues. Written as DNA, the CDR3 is TGTGCCAGCAGCCAAGACCGTGGACTAGCGGGAGACTACAATGAGCAGTTCTTC. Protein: CASSQDRGLAGDYNEQFF.

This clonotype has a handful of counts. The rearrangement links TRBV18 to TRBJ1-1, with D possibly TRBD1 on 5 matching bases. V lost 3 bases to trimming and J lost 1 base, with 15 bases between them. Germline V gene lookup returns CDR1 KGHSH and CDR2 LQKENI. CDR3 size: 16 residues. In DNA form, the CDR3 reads TGTGCCAGCTCACCCCTGGGAGGGGCGGGGAACACTGAAGCTTTCTTT. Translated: CASSPLGGAGNTEAFF. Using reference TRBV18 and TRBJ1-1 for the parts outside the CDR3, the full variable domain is NAGVMQNPRHLVRRRGQEARLRCSPMKGHSHVYWYRQLPEEGLKFMVYLQKENIIDESGMPKERFSAEFPKEGPSILRIQQVVRGDSAAYFCASSPLGGAGNTEAFFGQGTRLTVV.

CDR3 loop: CASGDGRNTEAFF. The CDR3 DNA follows: TGTGCCAGCGGGGACGGACGGAACACTGAAGCTTTCTTT. V is TRBV2 and J is TRBJ1-1; possible D gene TRBD1, 5 bases. V lost 8 bases, J lost 1 base, and 11 bases lay in between. CDR1 is SNHLY and CDR2 is FYNNEI in the germline V gene. The CDR3 totals 13 residues.

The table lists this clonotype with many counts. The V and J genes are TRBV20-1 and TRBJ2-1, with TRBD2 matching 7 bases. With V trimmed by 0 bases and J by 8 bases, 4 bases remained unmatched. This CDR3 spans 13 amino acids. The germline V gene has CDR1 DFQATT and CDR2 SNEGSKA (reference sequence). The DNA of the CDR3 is TGCAGTGCTAGAGATTACCGGGAGGATGAGCAGTTCTTC. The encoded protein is CSARDYREDEQFF.

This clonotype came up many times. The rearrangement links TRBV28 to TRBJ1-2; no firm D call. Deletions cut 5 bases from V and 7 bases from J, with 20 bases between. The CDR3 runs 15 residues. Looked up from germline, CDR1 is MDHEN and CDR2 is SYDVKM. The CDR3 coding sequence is TGTGCCAGCAGTCCCGAAGGGCCCCGGGCCTCTGGCTACACCTTC. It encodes CASSPEGPRASGYTF.

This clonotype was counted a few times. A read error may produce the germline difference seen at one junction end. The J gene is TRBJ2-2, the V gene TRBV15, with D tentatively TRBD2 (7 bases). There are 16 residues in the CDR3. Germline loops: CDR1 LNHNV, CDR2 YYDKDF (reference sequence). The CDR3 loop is CATSRDRGTNNGELFF. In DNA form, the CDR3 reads TGTGCCACCAGCAGAGATAGGGGGACTAACAACGGGGAGCTGTTTTTT.

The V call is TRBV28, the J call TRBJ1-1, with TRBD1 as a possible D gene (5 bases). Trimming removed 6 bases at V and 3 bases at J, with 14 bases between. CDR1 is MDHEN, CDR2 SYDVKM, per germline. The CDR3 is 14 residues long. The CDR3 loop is CASRNSGGYTEAFF. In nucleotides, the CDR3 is TGTGCCAGCAGAAACTCGGGGGGTTACACTGAAGCTTTCTTT.

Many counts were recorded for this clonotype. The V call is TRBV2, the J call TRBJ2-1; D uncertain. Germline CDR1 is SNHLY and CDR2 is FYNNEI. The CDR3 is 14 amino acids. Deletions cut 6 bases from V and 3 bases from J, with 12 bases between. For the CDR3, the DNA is TGTGCCAGCAGAGCCGCGGTACGCTACAATGAGCAGTTCTTC. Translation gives CASRAAVRYNEQFF.

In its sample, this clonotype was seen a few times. The CDR3, as DNA: TGTGCCAGCAGCCCCGAGCGGGAGGGCCAATTTGATCAGTTCTTC. Its translation is CASSPEREGQFDQFF. The chain recombines TRBV11-2 with TRBJ2-1, with 10 bases fitting TRBD2. With V trimmed by 5 bases and J by 13 bases, 14 bases remained unmatched. There are 15 residues in the CDR3. Germline-derived CDR1 and CDR2 are SGHAT and FQNNGV.

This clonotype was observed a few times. The CDR3 region is CAISESWDNNEQFF. As DNA, the CDR3 is TGTGCCATCAGTGAAAGTTGGGATAACAATGAGCAGTTCTTC. The V call is TRBV10-3, the J call TRBJ2-1, with D uncertain. The CDR3 extends over 14 amino acids. CDR1 and CDR2 (germline): ENHRY, SYGVKD. V lost 3 bases to trimming and J lost 5 bases, with 11 bases between them.

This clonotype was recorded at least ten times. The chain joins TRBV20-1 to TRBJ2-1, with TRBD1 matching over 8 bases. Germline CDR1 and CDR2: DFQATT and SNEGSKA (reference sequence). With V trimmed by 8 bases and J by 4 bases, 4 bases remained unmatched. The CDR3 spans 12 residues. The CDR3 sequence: CSSRGLYNEQFF. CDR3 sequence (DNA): TGCAGTAGCAGGGGGCTTTACAATGAGCAGTTCTTC.

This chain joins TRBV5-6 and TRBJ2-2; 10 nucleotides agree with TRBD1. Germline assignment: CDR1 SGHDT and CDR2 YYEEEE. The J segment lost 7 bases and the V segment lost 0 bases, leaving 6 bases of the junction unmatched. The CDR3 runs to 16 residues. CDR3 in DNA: TGTGCCAGCAGCTTGGGGGACAGGGGATACGGCGGGGAGCTGTTTTTT. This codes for CASSLGDRGYGGELFF.

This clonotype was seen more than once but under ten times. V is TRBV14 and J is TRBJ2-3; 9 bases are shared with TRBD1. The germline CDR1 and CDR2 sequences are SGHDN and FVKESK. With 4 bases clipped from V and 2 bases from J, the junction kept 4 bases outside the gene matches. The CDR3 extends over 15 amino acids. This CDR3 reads CASSRQGGPTDTQYF. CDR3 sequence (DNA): TGTGCCAGCAGCCGACAGGGGGGTCCCACAGATACGCAGTATTTT.